The rows below give T cell receptor beta chains drawn from one sample of a study of T cell responses to AZD1222 COVID-19 vaccine. TCRdb's copy holds only in-frame clones and misses some; the assay was immunoSEQ multiplex PCR. The data contain around 100,000 clones, 65% to 85% of them singletons. The starting material was peripheral blood, obtained on day 0 of AZD1222 vaccination. Every receptor here comes from an adult in good health. CDR3s include the opening cysteine and the closing phenylalanine or tryptophan. Fields, in order: D gene, V gene, J gene, clone size, CDR3 protein, CDR3 DNA. A D gene is named only where the DNA matches it firmly. A row's size may be missing; if present it is once, few, many or a size class.

TRBD2,TRBV7-3,TRBJ2-1,.,CASSTSGINEQFF,TGTGCCAGCAGCACTAGCGGGATTAATGAGCAGTTCTTC
.,TRBV28,TRBJ1-3,.,CASSRAGGNTIYF,TGTGCCAGCAGTCGTGCAGGGGGAAACACCATATATTTT
.,TRBV9,TRBJ2-7,.,CASSVGPSSYEQYF,TGTGCCAGCAGCGTCGGCCCGTCCAGCTACGAGCAGTACTTC
.,TRBV28,TRBJ1-2,.,CASRPGVVYGYTF,TGTGCCAGCAGGCCAGGGGTAGTCTATGGCTACACCTTC
.,TRBV7-8,TRBJ1-1,.,CASSLVTEAFF,TGTGCCAGCAGCTTAGTGACTGAAGCTTTCTTT
.,TRBV24-1,TRBJ1-2,.,CATSVAGQNYGYTF,TGTGCCACCAGTGTCGCGGGACAAAACTATGGCTACACCTTC
.,TRBV18,TRBJ2-1,.,CASSTGYNEQFF,TGTGCCAGCTCAACCGGGTACAATGAGCAGTTCTTC
TRBD1,TRBV4-1,TRBJ1-3,.,CASSPGTGGSGNTIYF,TGCGCCAGCAGCCCCGGGACAGGGGGCTCTGGAAACACCATATATTTT
.,TRBV25-1,TRBJ2-7,.,CATTAPDRAYEQYF,TGTGCCACCACAGCCCCCGACAGAGCCTACGAGCAGTACTTC
.,TRBV12-2,TRBJ2-1,.,CASRPLTGLANDEQFF,TGTGCAAGTCGCCCACTCACGGGACTAGCGAACGATGAGCAGTTCTTC
.,TRBV28,TRBJ2-7,.,CASTLPGFREQYF,TGTGCCAGCACCCTCCCAGGGTTTAGGGAGCAGTACTTC
.,TRBV5-5,TRBJ2-7,.,CASSLAAGLYEQYF,TGTGCCAGCAGCTTGGCCGCAGGGCTCTACGAGCAGTACTTC
TRBD2,TRBV20-1,TRBJ2-7,.,CSASRGGSLVDEQYF,TGCAGTGCTAGTCGGGGCGGGAGCTTGGTGGACGAGCAGTACTTC
.,TRBV11-1,TRBJ2-7,few,CASSPWGASSYEQYF,TGTGCCAGCAGCCCCTGGGGGGCCAGCTCCTACGAGCAGTACTTC
TRBD1,TRBV6-5,TRBJ2-5,.,CATEQGVQETQYF,TGTGCCACCGAGCAGGGGGTCCAAGAGACCCAGTACTTC
TRBD1,TRBV27,TRBJ1-4,.,CASSNRGGYEKLFF,TGTGCCAGCAGCAACAGGGGGGGTTACGAAAAACTGTTTTTT
.,TRBV9,TRBJ2-2,.,CASEQGNTGELFF,TGTGCCAGTGAACAGGGTAACACCGGGGAGCTGTTTTTT
TRBD2,TRBV9,TRBJ2-7,.,CASSVASGGTYEQYF,TGTGCCAGCAGCGTAGCTAGCGGGGGGACCTACGAGCAGTACTTC
TRBD1,TRBV6-5,TRBJ1-2,.,CASSRDRAWGGYTF,TGTGCCAGCAGCCGGGACAGGGCGTGGGGCGGCTACACCTTC
TRBD1,TRBV5-8,TRBJ1-6,.,CASSLYRGPFHF,TGTGCCAGCAGCTTGTACAGGGGGCCTTTCCACTTT
TRBD2,TRBV15,TRBJ2-7,medium-sized,CATSGRLAGAYEQYF,TGTGCCACCAGCGGAAGACTAGCGGGGGCCTACGAGCAGTACTTC
.,TRBV30,TRBJ2-6,few,CAWIGLSGANVLTF,TGTGCCTGGATTGGTCTTTCTGGGGCCAACGTCCTGACTTTC
.,TRBV7-8,TRBJ2-7,.,CASSLGPSLAYEQYF,TGTGCCAGCAGCTTAGGTCCTAGCCTTGCCTACGAGCAGTACTTC
.,TRBV5-1,TRBJ2-3,.,CASSSSPTDTQYF,TGCGCCAGCAGCTCCAGCCCCACAGATACGCAGTATTTT
.,TRBV20-1,TRBJ1-2,.,CSARRGSGYTF,TGCAGTGCTAGGAGGGGGAGTGGCTACACCTTC